The 15 T cell receptor beta chains listed next were all sequenced from one sample in a study of metastatic and nonmetastatic thyroid tumors. There were no patients who had received any treatment before thyroid surgery. TCRdb reprocessed the PCR reads using MiXCR. The table has tens of thousands of clones, 15% to 17% seen once. The sequenced sample was blood. The receptors stem from a female donor with papillary thyroid cancer or a benign thyroid nodule (not recorded which). Some clones in this sample may be carry-over from other donors' samples.

This clone was counted at least ten times. This sequence joins TRBV20-1 and TRBJ2-7; TRBD2 agrees at 13 bases. The CDR3 length is 15 residues. Germline CDR1 is DFQATT and CDR2 is SNEGSKA (reference sequence). The ends lost 6 bases at V and 7 bases at J; junction bases unmatched: 12. The CDR3 spells CSAGGWTSGSREQYF. The CDR3 DNA reads as TGCAGTGCGGGAGGGTGGACTAGCGGGAGTAGGGAGCAGTACTTC.

In this sample, this clone turned up many times. The chain is built from TRBV7-2 and TRBJ1-2, with D possibly matching TRBD1 (6 bases). Trimming cost V 5 bases and J 5 bases, with 18 bases left between them. The CDR3 totals 15 residues. Per germline, CDR1 SGHTA and CDR2 FQGNSA. The CDR3 bases are TGTGCCAGCAGCGCGCAAACAGGGCCAAGGTATGGCTACACCTTC. Encoded protein: CASSAQTGPRYGYTF.

About this clone itself: At one end, the junction sequence differs from germline, possibly due to a read error. J is TRBJ2-7 and V is TRBV11-2, with TRBD1 matching 10 bases. The CDR3 contains 13 residues. Germline V gene lookup returns CDR1 SGHAT and CDR2 FQNNGV. CDR3 coding DNA: TGTGCCAGCAGCTTAGAGCGGACAGGGGGTTGGCACTTC. It yields the protein CASSLERTGGWHF.

This clone was detected many times. J is TRBJ2-5 and V is TRBV5-1; D uncertain. Germline V gene sequence: CDR1 SGHRS, CDR2 YFSETQ. There are 15 residues in the CDR3. Trimming removed 5 bases at V and 2 bases at J, with 16 bases between. The CDR3 DNA sequence: TGCGCCAGCAGTTCCTCCCAAGCTGGACAAGAGACCCAGTACTTC. Translating gives CASSSSQAGQETQYF.

This clone appeared many times. V and J are TRBV6-5 and TRBJ2-1; 7 bases align to TRBD1. The CDR3 totals 15 residues. Germline CDR1 and CDR2: MNHEY and SVGAGI. J lost 6 bases, V lost 0 bases, and 5 bases had no gene match. CDR3: CASSYSSGTVNEQFF. Written as DNA, the CDR3 is TGTGCCAGCAGTTACTCGAGTGGGACAGTCAATGAGCAGTTCTTC.

This clone was counted many times. The sample carries other DNA sequences with the same CDR3. The chain couples TRBV4-1 to TRBJ2-5, with 13 bases identical to TRBD2. Germline V gene data show CDR1 as MGHRA and CDR2 as YSYEKL. The J segment lost 4 bases and the V segment lost 3 bases, leaving 2 bases of the junction unmatched. This CDR3 is 15 amino acids long. The CDR3 DNA reads TGCGCCAGCAGCCACAGGACTAGCGGGAGAGAGACCCAGTACTTC. It is translated as CASSHRTSGRETQYF.

This clone appeared many times. J is TRBJ2-5 and V is TRBV4-2, with TRBD1 matching over 7 bases. Germline V lookup: CDR1 LGHNA, CDR2 YNFKEQ. This CDR3 region has 15 residues. V lost 4 bases and J lost 1; bases outside the gene matches: 6. CDR3 coding DNA: TGTGCCAGCAGCCTATTACAGGGGTTCCAAGAGACCCAGTACTTC. Residues: CASSLLQGFQETQYF.

This clone was observed many times. The V gene is TRBV4-2, the J gene TRBJ2-1; no firm D call. CDR1 is LGHNA, CDR2 YNFKEQ, per germline. V dropped 1 base and J dropped 0 bases, with 10 bases sitting between them. The CDR3 loop spans 16 amino acids. The CDR3 sequence: CASSQAFLSSYNEQFF. CDR3 DNA: TGTGCCAGCAGCCAAGCATTTCTAAGCTCCTACAATGAGCAGTTCTTC.

Many counts were recorded for this clone. This chain joins TRBV5-1 and TRBJ2-3; TRBD1 aligns across 8 bases. The CDR3 length is 16 residues. Germline V gene sequence: CDR1 SGHRS, CDR2 YFSETQ. V gave up 4 bases and J gave up 2 bases; unmatched junction bases: 9. This CDR3 is CASSLPDRVATDTQYF. CDR3 nucleotide sequence: TGCGCCAGCAGCCTGCCGGACAGGGTGGCCACAGATACGCAGTATTTT.

V usage is TRBV5-1 and J usage is TRBJ2-3; possible D gene TRBD2, 7 bases. The germline V and J ends were trimmed by 7 bases and 2 bases, with 38 bases remaining between them. Germline loops: CDR1 SGHRS, CDR2 YFSETQ. The CDR3 totals 22 residues. CDR3 coding DNA: TGCGCCAGCCAGTTAGATCTCCCAGACAGGCAAGCTGCACGGGGGGACACAGATACGCAGTATTTT. Protein product: CASQLDLPDRQAARGDTDTQYF.

About this clone: With a much larger clone just one base away, this may be a read error. Other DNA variants within this sample encode the same CDR3. The gene calls are TRBV7-9 and TRBJ1-1; weak D call: TRBD1 (6 bases). The V and J ends lost 5 bases and 0 bases respectively, with 13 bases between them. The CDR3 length is 15 residues. The germline V gene encodes CDR1 SEHNR and CDR2 FQNEAQ (reference sequence). CDR3 nucleotide sequence: TGTGCCAGCAGCCGTGGGACACCCATGAACACTGAAGCTTTCTTT. Encoded protein: CASSRGTPMNTEAFF.

This clone has a count of ten or more. The chain uses TRBV30 and TRBJ2-3; the match to TRBD2 covers 7 bases. Unmatched junction bases numbered 0, after V lost 4 bases and J lost 2 bases. The CDR3 is 12 amino acids. Germline CDR1 reads GTSNPN; CDR2 reads SVGIG (reference sequence). In DNA, the CDR3 is TGTGCCTGGAAGCGGGACACAGATACGCAGTATTTT. It translates to CAWKRDTDTQYF. The full variable domain, with the rest looked up from reference TRBV30 and TRBJ2-3, is SQTIHQWPATLVQPVGSPLSLECTVEGTSNPNLYWYRQAAGRGLQLLFYSVGIGQISSEVPQNLSASRPQDRQFILSSKKLLLSDSGFYLCAWKRDTDTQYFGPGTRLTVL.

This clone was counted ten times or more. Germline is not matched at one junction end, which may reflect a read error. The chain has TRBV9 and TRBJ1-4; D is perhaps TRBD1 (5 bases). Germline CDR1 reads SGDLS; CDR2 reads YYNGEE. The CDR3 is 15 amino acids. The CDR3 protein is CASSSSGGANGKLFF. CDR3 nucleotide sequence: TGTGCCAGCAGCTCTAGTGGAGGGGCGAATGGAAAACTGTTTTTT.

This clone has ten or more counts. CDR3 loop: CASSPKTGVGYITNQPQHF. CDR3 nucleotides: TGTGCCAGCAGTCCGAAGACAGGGGTGGGGTATATAACCAATCAGCCCCAGCATTTT. This chain joins TRBV6-6 and TRBJ1-5; TRBD1 agrees at 8 bases. Germline trimming cut 5 bases from V and 3 bases from J; bases unmatched to any gene: 18. The CDR3 consists of 19 residues. Per the germline V gene, CDR1 is MNHNY and CDR2 is SVGAGI (reference sequence).

The sample holds many counts of this clone. This chain uses TRBV30 with TRBJ2-7; tentatively, D is TRBD1 (6 bases). CDR1 is GTSNPN and CDR2 is SVGIG in the germline V gene (reference sequence). The germline V and J ends were trimmed by 0 bases and 6 bases, with 12 bases remaining between them. The CDR3 loop spans 13 amino acids. The CDR3, as DNA: TGTGCCTGGAGTGTATCAGGGGAGCGCGAGCAGTACTTC. Its protein is CAWSVSGEREQYF.